What follows are 30 T cell receptor beta chains derived from one specimen sequenced in a study of T cells after yellow fever vaccination. MiXCR, run by TCRdb on the 5' RACE reads, gives a single entry per CDR3 protein. Of about 130,000 distinct CDR3 sequences detected, 8% to 10% appear once; the ten largest clones hold almost 40%. This sample comprised CD8+ T cells sorted from PBMCs, obtained on the day of the yellow fever booster vaccination. The receptors here all came from a man aged 18 to 30 who received the YFV17D yellow fever vaccine.

The table lists this clonotype with a few counts. The rearrangement links TRBV12-3 or TRBV12-4 to TRBJ1-5, with D possibly TRBD1 on 5 matching bases. Trimming pared 0 bases from V and 6 bases from J, leaving 15 bases between. The CDR3 totals 16 residues. CDR3 loop: CASSLATGANGQPQHF. DNA of the CDR3: TGTGCCAGCAGTTTAGCGACCGGGGCGAACGGTCAGCCCCAGCATTTT.

This clonotype was observed a few times. The CDR3 region has the DNA TGTGCCAGCAGCTTAGGGGCAGGTCCCCGTGAAGCTTTCTTT. Protein: CASSLGAGPREAFF. The J gene is TRBJ1-1, the V gene TRBV7-2; the D is unclear. This CDR3 spans 14 amino acids. Trimming cost V 1 base and J 7 bases, with 13 bases left between them. Germline V gene lookup returns CDR1 SGHTA and CDR2 FQGNSA.

This clonotype has at least ten counts. The rearrangement uses TRBV4-1 and TRBJ1-5; D gene ambiguous. The germline V and J ends were trimmed by 1 base and 4 bases, with 11 bases remaining between them. The germline CDR1 and CDR2 sequences are MGHRA and YSYEKL. The CDR3 has 15 residues. Here the CDR3 DNA reads TGCGCCAGCAGCCAAGTAGCGGACGAAAATCAGCCCCAGCATTTT. Protein product: CASSQVADENQPQHF.

The gene calls are TRBV4-3 and TRBJ1-6; tentative D call: TRBD1 (6 bases). V lost 1 base and J 9 bases, leaving 16 bases between the germline ends. Germline CDR1 is LGHNA and CDR2 is YSLEER. The CDR3 is 16 amino acids. DNA for the CDR3: TGCGCCAGCAGCCAAGGTCGTGCAGGGGATCTTTCACCCCTCCACTTT. Translation: CASSQGRAGDLSPLHF.

This clonotype was detected a few times. The chain recombines TRBV4-3 with TRBJ2-7, with a weak D call TRBD2 (7 bases). With 5 bases removed from V and 5 bases from J, the gap between germline ends came to 19 bases. The CDR3 has 15 residues. CDR1 is LGHNA, CDR2 YSLEER, per germline. CDR3 in amino acids: CASSTRGGAGDEQYF. The CDR3 DNA follows: TGCGCCAGCAGCACACGTGGGGGGGCGGGGGACGAGCAGTACTTC.

The chain uses TRBV6-1 and TRBJ2-7; tentatively, D is TRBD1 or TRBD2 (5 bases each). Trimming left V 4 bases short and J 1 base short, with 14 bases between. Germline V gene sequence: CDR1 MNHNS, CDR2 SASEGT. This CDR3 contains 15 residues. The CDR3 spells CASSGWGRRSYEQYF. The CDR3 coding sequence is TGTGCCAGCAGTGGGTGGGGGAGAAGATCCTACGAGCAGTACTTC.

J is TRBJ2-7 and V is TRBV20-1; D not resolved. CDR1 and CDR2 (germline): DFQATT, SNEGSKA (reference sequence). This CDR3 has 16 residues. Trimming removed 3 bases at V and 0 bases at J, with 18 bases between. CDR3 sequence (DNA): TGCAGTGCTAGGGATGCCCGAACGGCGAGCTCCTACGAGCAGTACTTC. It encodes CSARDARTASSYEQYF.

This clonotype was observed a handful of times. This chain links TRBV4-1 with TRBJ2-1; D remains ambiguous. Germline assignment: CDR1 MGHRA and CDR2 YSYEKL. The CDR3 has 15 amino acids. Trimming cost V 1 base and J 7 bases, with 14 bases left between them. The CDR3: CASSQGPLLQNEQFF. The CDR3 DNA is TGCGCCAGCAGCCAAGGCCCCCTCCTCCAAAATGAGCAGTTCTTC.

The V gene is TRBV20-1, the J gene TRBJ2-1; 7 bases map to TRBD1. With V trimmed by 0 bases and J by 10 bases, 9 bases remained unmatched. Germline V CDR1 and CDR2: DFQATT, SNEGSKA (reference sequence). The CDR3 loop spans 14 amino acids. In nucleotides, the CDR3 is TGCAGTGCTAGAGATTTCGACAGGGCTTACGAGCAGTTCTTC. Its translation: CSARDFDRAYEQFF.

The chain employs TRBV7-9 and TRBJ1-2; no reliable D call. Germline V lookup: CDR1 SEHNR, CDR2 FQNEAQ (reference sequence). The CDR3 totals 16 residues. V shed 6 bases and J shed 4 bases, with 21 bases lying between them. The CDR3 DNA follows: TGTGCCAGCAGTTCCTACGTTCTAACAGAGATCTATGGCTACACCTTC. It translates to CASSSYVLTEIYGYTF.

This clonotype was seen at least ten times. The chain has TRBV12-3 or TRBV12-4 and TRBJ1-1, with D unresolved. The CDR3 is 14 amino acids. V lost 1 base to trimming and J lost 0 bases, with 6 bases between them. The CDR3, as DNA: TGTGCCAGCAGTTTAGGTCCCATGAACACTGAAGCTTTCTTT. It codes for CASSLGPMNTEAFF.

This clonotype was recorded a few times. This chain connects TRBV29-1 to TRBJ2-3, with D unclear. Germline lookup yields CDR1 SQVTM and CDR2 ANQGSEA. CDR3 length: 13 amino acids. V shed 3 bases and J shed 1 base, with 8 bases lying between them. The CDR3 coding sequence is TGCAGCGTTGAGGACGGCGGCACAGATACGCAGTATTTT. This codes for CSVEDGGTDTQYF.

This clonotype was detected ten times or more. This chain uses TRBV7-3 with TRBJ1-2, with D maybe TRBD1 (6 bases). Trimming took 0 bases from V and 8 from J, leaving 13 bases between them. This CDR3 contains 14 residues. The germline gives CDR1 SGHTA, CDR2 FQGTGA. The CDR3 sequence: CASSLTGPGEGYTF. The CDR3 region has the DNA TGTGCCAGCAGCTTAACGGGGCCAGGGGAAGGCTACACCTTC.

This clonotype was seen repeatedly, ten times or more. V is TRBV4-1 and J is TRBJ1-5, with D perhaps TRBD1 (5 bases). Germline V gene lookup returns CDR1 MGHRA and CDR2 YSYEKL. Trimming took off 3 bases at V and 11 bases at J, with 14 bases between the two ends. The CDR3 spans 13 residues. The CDR3 spells CASSHDPQGSQHF. The CDR3 DNA reads TGCGCCAGCAGCCACGACCCCCAGGGTTCCCAGCATTTT.

V usage is TRBV11-2 and J usage is TRBJ2-7; D not resolved. The CDR3 is 14 amino acids. CDR1 SGHAT and CDR2 FQNNGV come from the germline V gene. The ends were cut back, 2 bases at V and 3 bases at J, with 11 bases in the middle. As DNA, the CDR3 is TGTGCCAGCAGCTTATATTCCGGGTTCTACGAGCAGTACTTC. This encodes CASSLYSGFYEQYF.

This clonotype came up a few times. V is TRBV29-1 and J is TRBJ2-3; 9 positions agree with TRBD2. CDR3 length: 17 amino acids. V trimming: 0 bases; J trimming: 5 bases; junction bases outside the gene matches: 12. Germline CDR1 is SQVTM and CDR2 is ANQGSEA. CDR3 in amino acids: CSVEDHAGGGGLDTQYF. The CDR3 DNA follows: TGCAGCGTTGAAGATCACGCAGGCGGGGGGGGACTAGATACGCAGTATTTT.

This clonotype turned up a few times. The chain recombines TRBV4-2 with TRBJ1-1; TRBD1 might be the D (6 bases). Germline CDR1 LGHNA, CDR2 YNFKEQ. The V end lost 1 base, the J end lost 9 bases, and 15 bases lay between the germline ends. This CDR3 has 14 amino acids. CDR3 residues: CASSQAFGGTKAFF. The CDR3 nucleotides read TGTGCCAGCAGCCAAGCGTTCGGGGGCACGAAAGCTTTCTTT.

The chain combines TRBV27 with TRBJ2-3; D ambiguous. Trimming took 6 bases from V and 0 from J, leaving 10 bases between them. This CDR3 has 14 residues. Germline V gene data show CDR1 as MNHEY and CDR2 as SMNVEV (reference sequence). The CDR3 is CASRPSDSTDTQYF. DNA for the CDR3: TGTGCCAGCAGGCCATCCGATAGCACAGATACGCAGTATTTT.

At least ten counts were recorded for this clonotype. The V gene is TRBV12-3 or TRBV12-4, the J gene TRBJ2-5; no reliable D call. With 4 bases removed from V and 5 bases from J, the gap between germline ends came to 14 bases. CDR3 length: 14 amino acids. The DNA of the CDR3 is TGTGCCAGCAGTTCGACGACCGGTCGGGAGACCCAGTACTTC. This sequence encodes CASSSTTGRETQYF.

This clonotype was counted only a few times. V is TRBV11-2 and J is TRBJ2-5, with a weak D call TRBD2 (5 bases). Germline lookup yields CDR1 SGHAT and CDR2 FQNNGV. V was pared by 2 bases and J by 1 base, with 14 bases between. This CDR3 comprises 16 residues. CDR3 region: CASSLNFGILQETQYF. CDR3 DNA sequence: TGTGCCAGCAGCTTAAACTTCGGGATTCTCCAAGAGACCCAGTACTTC.

The rearrangement uses TRBV5-1 and TRBJ1-1; the D is unclear. This CDR3 comprises 13 residues. V lost 6 bases and J lost 4, with 13 bases in between. The germline V gene has CDR1 SGHRS and CDR2 YFSETQ. CDR3 bases: TGCGCCAGCACCCCCTCCCCACGCACTGAAGCTTTCTTT. As protein: CASTPSPRTEAFF.

This clonotype has just a few counts. The V gene is TRBV3-2, the J gene TRBJ2-7; TRBD1 is the table's D call and was not checked against the DNA. TRBV3-2 is annotated as a pseudogene. The CDR3 has 16 amino acids. Here the CDR3 reads CASSQVSRGWIAPKYV. As DNA, the CDR3 is TGTGCCAGCAGCCAAGTGTCCAGGGGATGGATAGCCCCGAAGTACGTC.

The chain combines TRBV10-3 with TRBJ2-1; 11 nucleotides align to TRBD2. The CDR3 loop spans 21 amino acids. V was clipped by 5 bases and J by 1 base; unmatched bases: 19. Germline loops: CDR1 ENHRY, CDR2 SYGVKD. CDR3 bases: TGTGCCATCAGTCCCATCACTAGCGGGGGATCCACGCACACTTCCTACAATGAGCAGTTCTTC. This sequence encodes CAISPITSGGSTHTSYNEQFF.

This clonotype has more than one count but fewer than ten. V gene TRBV4-1 combines with J gene TRBJ2-7, with D hard to call. The germline gives CDR1 MGHRA, CDR2 YSYEKL. This CDR3 region has 16 residues. The V end was cut by 2 bases, the J end by 3 bases, with 17 bases between. CDR3 nucleotides: TGCGCCAGCAGCCAAAGTCCCCTAATAGGGTTCTACGAGCAGTACTTC. The encoded protein is CASSQSPLIGFYEQYF.

A few counts support this clonotype. V and J are TRBV24-1 and TRBJ2-5, with a weak D call TRBD1 (6 bases). Germline CDR1 reads KGHDR; CDR2 reads SFDVKD. The CDR3 has 14 residues. The V and J ends lost 4 bases and 5 bases respectively, with 13 bases between them. DNA for the CDR3: TGTGCCACCAGTGACCCCAGGGGCGGGGAGACCCAGTACTTC. Amino acid sequence: CATSDPRGGETQYF.

This clonotype was seen repeatedly, ten times or more. The J gene is TRBJ1-1, the V gene TRBV4-1; tentative D call: TRBD1 (6 bases). This CDR3 has 14 amino acids. Trimming left V 3 bases short and J 1 base short, with 9 bases between. CDR1 MGHRA and CDR2 YSYEKL come from the germline V gene. CDR3 bases: TGCGCCAGCAGCCAGGAACAGGGGAACACTGAAGCTTTCTTT. This gives the protein CASSQEQGNTEAFF.

The chain's CDR3 is CASSVGGAETQYF. For the CDR3, the DNA is TGTGCCAGCAGCGTTGGGGGGGCGGAGACCCAGTACTTC. The J gene is TRBJ2-5, the V gene TRBV12-3 or TRBV12-4; D possibly corresponds to TRBD2 (7 bases). V gave up 6 bases and J gave up 5 bases, with 13 bases separating them. The CDR3 runs 13 residues.

This clonotype came up many times. The chain employs TRBV10-3 and TRBJ2-7; D gene uncertain. Germline values: CDR1 ENHRY, CDR2 SYGVKD. The CDR3 totals 12 residues. Trimming cost V 8 bases and J 5 bases, with 13 bases left between them. The CDR3 spells CAIGPGSDEQYF. The DNA of the CDR3 is TGTGCCATCGGACCGGGCTCGGACGAGCAGTACTTC.

This clonotype has a handful of counts. J is TRBJ1-1 and V is TRBV6-5, with D unclear. V was trimmed by 2 bases and J by 2 bases, leaving 9 bases between them. Germline V gene lookup returns CDR1 MNHEY and CDR2 SVGAGI. The CDR3 has 14 residues. In DNA, the CDR3 is TGTGCCAGCAGTTACGGGAGAGTAAACACTGAAGCTTTCTTT. Its translation is CASSYGRVNTEAFF.

The chain uses TRBV11-2 and TRBJ2-1; 10 bases are a match to TRBD2. Losses at the gene ends were 3 bases for V and 10 bases for J; bases not matched to a gene: 3. The CDR3 is made up of 13 amino acids. Germline V gives CDR1 SGHAT, CDR2 FQNNGV. DNA of the CDR3: TGTGCCAGCAGCTTCCTAGCGGGGGTAGAGCAGTTCTTC. It translates to CASSFLAGVEQFF.